A single sample is the source of the 27 T cell receptor beta chains below, sequenced in a study of T-cell reconstitution after alpha-beta-depleted transplantation in children. Preparation of the TCRbeta library used unique molecular identifiers. Via MiXCR, TCRdb re-called the PCR reads, giving one row per CDR3 protein. The sample lists 150,000 to 250,000 distinct CDR3 sequences; 5% to 7.5% were seen once. The sequencing used PBMCs, collected before TCRalphabeta/CD19-depleted stem cell transplant. The receptors here all came from a girl under three years old with combined immunodeficiency, due to receive a stem cell transplant.

This clonotype was recorded at least ten times. The chain couples TRBV3-1 to TRBJ2-3; 10 nucleotides match TRBD2. CDR1 and CDR2 (germline): LGHDT, YNNKEL (reference sequence). The CDR3 covers 16 residues. The J segment lost 6 bases and the V segment lost 1 base, leaving 7 bases of the junction unmatched. The CDR3 protein is CASSQGTLAGVDTQYF. As DNA, the CDR3 is TGTGCCAGCAGCCAAGGTACGCTAGCGGGAGTGGATACGCAGTATTTT.

This clonotype was observed many times. This chain joins TRBV12-3 or TRBV12-4 and TRBJ2-1; D is unresolved. The CDR3 is 14 amino acids. Trimming removed 0 bases from V and 7 bases from J, with 10 bases in between. The CDR3, as DNA: TGTGCCAGCAGTTTAGCGGGAAAAGGGAATGAGCAGTTCTTC. Encoded protein: CASSLAGKGNEQFF.

This clonotype was seen at least ten times. The chain carries TRBV20-1 and TRBJ2-3; D gene ambiguous. Germline-derived CDR1 and CDR2 are DFQATT and SNEGSKA (reference sequence). Trimming cost V 0 bases and J 2 bases, with 12 bases left between them. The CDR3 is made up of 15 amino acids. CDR3 nucleotides: TGCAGTGCTAGAGATTATAGTAGGGCCACAGATACGCAGTATTTT. Encoded protein: CSARDYSRATDTQYF.

At least ten counts were recorded for this clonotype. The rearrangement uses TRBV7-2 and TRBJ2-7; D uncertain. Germline V gene lookup returns CDR1 SGHTA and CDR2 FQGNSA. This CDR3 has 15 residues. V was trimmed by 2 bases and J by 1 base, leaving 12 bases between them. CDR3 bases: TGTGCCAGCAGCTTATTAGAATGGGGTTCCTACGAGCAGTACTTC. Translation gives CASSLLEWGSYEQYF.

This clonotype showed up many times. This chain links TRBV28 with TRBJ2-2; TRBD2 matches at 7 bases. Trimming at V came to 2 bases and at J to 6 bases, leaving 6 bases not matched to a gene. Germline CDR1 reads MDHEN; CDR2 reads SYDVKM. CDR3 size: 15 residues. Here the CDR3 DNA reads TGTGCCAGCAGTTTAAGACTAGCCAGCCCCGGGGAGCTGTTTTTT. Translating gives CASSLRLASPGELFF.

This clonotype occurred many times. The V gene is TRBV25-1, the J gene TRBJ1-2, with a possible D match to TRBD1 (6 bases). The germline gives CDR1 MGHDK, CDR2 SYGVNS. The CDR3 loop spans 16 amino acids. Trimming took 2 bases from V and 4 from J, leaving 17 bases between them. For the CDR3, the DNA is TGTGCCAGCAGTGAACCGAAGACAGGCTGGGGCTATGGCTACACCTTC. Translating gives CASSEPKTGWGYGYTF.

As for this clonotype: Possible read error: a much larger clone is one base away. The chain joins TRBV12-3 or TRBV12-4 to TRBJ2-1; TRBD1 agrees at 8 bases. This CDR3 region has 15 residues. V dropped 5 bases and J dropped 5; count of bases not matched to a gene: 8. CDR3 amino acids: CASSTPGQAHNEQFF. In DNA, the CDR3 is TGTGCCAGCAGTACTCCGGGACAGGCCCACAATGAGCAGTTCTTC.

This clonotype has ten or more counts. The chain links TRBV10-3 to TRBJ2-7, with D possibly being TRBD1 or TRBD2 (5 bases each). There are 14 residues in the CDR3. Germline V CDR1 and CDR2: ENHRY, SYGVKD. V was pared by 0 bases and J by 6 bases, with 12 bases between. The CDR3 loop is CAISESLLGVEQYF. The CDR3 coding sequence is TGTGCCATCAGTGAGTCCCTTTTGGGGGTCGAGCAGTACTTC.

This clonotype was picked up a small number of times. The chain has TRBV7-3 and TRBJ2-5; tentative D call: TRBD1 (6 bases). This CDR3 has 12 amino acids. V shed 4 bases and J shed 7 bases, with 10 bases lying between them. Germline V gene sequence: CDR1 SGHTA, CDR2 FQGTGA. The DNA for the CDR3 is TGTGCCAGCAGCTCACAGGGTACGACCCAGTACTTC. It specifies CASSSQGTTQYF.

This clonotype was seen many times. The rearrangement joins TRBV24-1 to TRBJ2-4; D tentatively reads TRBD1 or TRBD2 (6 bases each). This CDR3 spans 15 amino acids. Trimming removed 9 bases from V and 1 base from J, with 15 bases in between. CDR1 KGHDR and CDR2 SFDVKD come from the germline V gene. CDR3 protein: CATGGTTAAKNIQYF. The DNA of the CDR3 is TGTGCCACCGGAGGGACAACTGCCGCCAAAAACATTCAGTACTTC.

This clonotype was counted many times. The chain links TRBV7-2 to TRBJ1-1; D not certain. The CDR3 covers 13 residues. Germline V gene sequence: CDR1 SGHTA, CDR2 FQGNSA. The germline V and J ends were trimmed by 2 bases and 4 bases, with 8 bases remaining between them. This CDR3 reads CASSLTRITEAFF. The CDR3 DNA reads as TGTGCCAGCAGCTTAACACGGATCACTGAAGCTTTCTTT.

This clonotype appeared many times. The CDR3 reads CASSSTYSSYNEQFF. Here the CDR3 DNA reads TGTGCCAGCAGCTCTACGTATAGCTCCTACAATGAGCAGTTCTTC. The rearrangement links TRBV9 to TRBJ2-1; D unclear. Germline V lookup: CDR1 SGDLS, CDR2 YYNGEE. With 4 bases removed from V and 0 bases from J, the gap between germline ends came to 11 bases. The CDR3 loop spans 15 amino acids.

In this sample, this clonotype turned up many times. The rearrangement uses TRBV12-3 or TRBV12-4 and TRBJ2-4; 7 bases line up with TRBD1. The ends lost 6 bases at V and 8 bases at J; junction bases unmatched: 10. There are 14 residues in the CDR3. The CDR3 region has the DNA TGTGCCAGCAGCATTGCCATCAGGGGGTACATTCAGTACTTC. This encodes CASSIAIRGYIQYF.

Ten or more counts support this clonotype. This chain uses TRBV7-2 with TRBJ2-1; D unclear. Trimming took 3 bases from V and 0 from J, leaving 12 bases between them. The CDR3 extends over 16 amino acids. CDR1 and CDR2 from the germline V gene are SGHTA and FQGNSA. The CDR3 spells CASSFPGPLSYNEQFF. Written as DNA, the CDR3 is TGTGCCAGCAGCTTTCCGGGCCCCCTCTCCTACAATGAGCAGTTCTTC.

This clonotype has at least ten counts. V gene TRBV20-1 combines with J gene TRBJ2-5, with D maybe TRBD2 (6 bases). The CDR3 loop spans 15 amino acids. The germline CDR1 and CDR2 sequences are DFQATT and SNEGSKA (reference sequence). V was clipped by 1 base and J by 1 base, with 13 bases between them. The CDR3 nucleotides read TGCAGTGCTAGAGGGGGAGCCGGGAGCCAAGAGACCCAGTACTTC. Protein: CSARGGAGSQETQYF.

This clonotype was counted at least ten times. This rearrangement joins TRBV5-1 to TRBJ2-1; D tentatively fits TRBD1 or TRBD2 (5 bases each). The length of the CDR3 is 14 residues. CDR1 is SGHRS and CDR2 is YFSETQ in the germline V gene. V was pared by 0 bases and J by 5 bases, with 9 bases between. The CDR3 DNA is TGCGCCAGCAGCTTGGGACAGAGGGACAATGAGCAGTTCTTC. It encodes CASSLGQRDNEQFF.

A few counts support this clonotype. V and J are TRBV7-2 and TRBJ2-7; 9 bases line up with TRBD2. The CDR3 runs 13 residues. Germline trimming cut 9 bases from V and 5 bases from J; bases unmatched to any gene: 8. Per germline, CDR1 SGHTA and CDR2 FQGNSA. DNA of the CDR3: TGTGCCAGTTGGGCGGGGGGGGCCCACGAGCAGTACTTC. This codes for CASWAGGAHEQYF.

In this sample, this clonotype turned up many times. This rearrangement joins TRBV29-1 to TRBJ2-5, with 10 bases lining up with TRBD2. The ends lost 2 bases at V and 1 base at J; junction bases unmatched: 4. Germline V CDR1 and CDR2: SQVTM, ANQGSEA. The CDR3 is 15 amino acids. CDR3 amino acids: CSVETSGTFQETQYF. The DNA of the CDR3 is TGCAGCGTTGAAACTAGCGGGACTTTCCAAGAGACCCAGTACTTC.

This clonotype turned up a few times. V is TRBV5-1 and J is TRBJ1-5; maybe TRBD1 (6 bases). The CDR3 consists of 15 residues. Germline V gene data show CDR1 as SGHRS and CDR2 as YFSETQ. The germline V and J ends were trimmed by 0 bases and 3 bases, with 10 bases remaining between them. The CDR3 region has the DNA TGCGCCAGCAGCTTGGCGGCAGGGGACAATCAGCCCCAGCATTTT. Its protein is CASSLAAGDNQPQHF.

This clonotype was seen at least ten times. This chain joins TRBV9 and TRBJ2-7; TRBD1 matches 10 bases. The CDR3 runs 16 residues. J lost 6 bases, V lost 0 bases, and 9 bases had no gene match. Germline V CDR1 and CDR2: SGDLS, YYNGEE. The CDR3: CASSVAGTGAGFEQYF. The CDR3 nucleotides read TGTGCCAGCAGCGTAGCTGGGACAGGGGCGGGATTCGAGCAGTACTTC.

The chain joins TRBV20-1 to TRBJ2-1; 12 bases fit TRBD2. This CDR3 comprises 17 residues. Per the germline V gene, CDR1 is DFQATT and CDR2 is SNEGSKA (reference sequence). CDR3 coding DNA: TGCTGCGCTAGTAGAGTGAGACTAGCGGGAGTTGGTAATGAGCAGTTCTTC. Its translation is CCASRVRLAGVGNEQFF.

In its sample, this clonotype was seen many times. The chain carries TRBV5-1 and TRBJ2-7, with D perhaps TRBD1 (6 bases). Germline V CDR1 and CDR2: SGHRS, YFSETQ. V shed 4 bases and J shed 5 bases, with 19 bases lying between them. The CDR3 contains 15 residues. CDR3: CASSPGTSKFDEQYF. Here the CDR3 DNA reads TGCGCCAGCAGCCCCGGGACATCTAAGTTCGACGAGCAGTACTTC.

This clonotype was recorded many times. The chain uses TRBV7-3 and TRBJ2-5; TRBD2 agrees at 8 bases. V trimming: 5 bases; J trimming: 1 base; junction bases outside the gene matches: 3. The CDR3 spans 14 residues. Germline lookup yields CDR1 SGHTA and CDR2 FQGTGA. CDR3 in amino acids: CASSAGGLQETQYF. CDR3 sequence (DNA): TGTGCCAGCAGCGCGGGGGGCCTCCAAGAGACCCAGTACTTC.

This clonotype was seen only a few times. The chain links TRBV7-2 to TRBJ2-2, with D possibly being TRBD1 or TRBD2 (5 bases each). Germline V gene data show CDR1 as SGHTA and CDR2 as FQGNSA. Trimming took 0 bases from V and 6 from J, leaving 17 bases between them. The length of the CDR3 is 17 residues. For the CDR3, the DNA is TGTGCCAGCAGCTTAGCGTTGGGGCTTCGAGGGCCCGGGGAGCTGTTTTTT. It yields the protein CASSLALGLRGPGELFF.

This clonotype was detected many times. The chain has TRBV20-1 and TRBJ2-6; D uncertain. Germline assignment: CDR1 DFQATT and CDR2 SNEGSKA (reference sequence). The CDR3 runs 14 residues. V was pared by 1 base and J by 2 bases, with 6 bases between. The DNA of the CDR3 is TGCAGTGCTAGAGGGTTCCCTGGGGCCAACGTCCTGACTTTC. This codes for CSARGFPGANVLTF.

This clonotype has a count of ten or more. The chain has TRBV6-5 and TRBJ2-1; D unresolved. The germline CDR1 and CDR2 sequences are MNHEY and SVGAGI. The length of the CDR3 is 13 residues. V was pared by 2 bases and J by 5 bases, with 7 bases between. In nucleotides, the CDR3 is TGTGCCAGCAGTTACGAGGAGAACAATGAGCAGTTCTTC. Its translation is CASSYEENNEQFF.

Of note for this clonotype: This clone may be a read error of a much larger clone one base away. The conserved phenylalanine or tryptophan normally closing the CDR3 is absent here, so this likely arose from a read error. V gene TRBV12-3 or TRBV12-4 combines with J gene TRBJ1-5; perhaps TRBD1 as D (5 bases). The CDR3 covers 14 residues. Trimming took off 1 base at V and 6 bases at J, with 10 bases between the two ends. The CDR3 loop reads CASSLGDQGQPQHY. The DNA for the CDR3 is TGTGCCAGCAGTTTAGGGGATCAGGGTCAGCCCCAGCATTAT.